This TCR beta chain was identified during a study of Ad26.COV2.S vaccination and SARS-CoV-2 variants. General study findings and limits: Once vaccination had occurred, spike-specific CD8+ and CD4+ T cell responses reportedly showed substantial breadth.

This table comes from immunoSEQ multiplex PCR, and its TCRdb copy is limited to in-frame clones, with some not included. The sample lists 450,000 to 550,000 clones; 89% were seen once. The treatment: some 20 received Ad26.COV2.S at low or high dose, single or two shots; 5 received placebo; per-sample allocation not given. Sampling occurred on day 63 after the first vaccine or placebo injection. On this clone: Its specificity is unknown.

There are 16 residues in the CDR3. V lost 1 base and J 4 bases, leaving 14 bases between the germline ends. CDR1 KGHSH and CDR2 LQKENI come from the germline V gene. The sequenced sample was peripheral blood, obtained in a trial of Ad26.COV2.S vaccine versus placebo. The rearrangement joins TRBV18 to TRBJ2-1; D is unresolved. The sequence was collected from a person between 18 and 59 years old who received the Ad26.COV2.S COVID-19 vaccine or a placebo. The CDR3 here is CASSPRVPDLYNEQFF. For the CDR3, the DNA is TGTGCCAGCTCACCACGGGTACCGGACCTTTACAATGAGCAGTTCTTC.